One sample yielded the 27 T cell receptor beta chains listed below, sequenced in a study of T cells in Graves' hyperthyroidism and ophthalmopathy (dated by TCRdb to about 2019). Libraries were made using multiplex PCR. Sequencing was performed on an Illumina HiSeq 2000. The TCR beta CDR3 regions were amplified from the RNA transcripts. The first round of RT-PCR for the TCR CDR3 was performed with the HTBI primer set and the Qiagen OneStep RT-PCR kit. The public reads were run again by TCRdb, first through fastp at Q25 and then through MiXCR, and only productive beta chains were kept. Every entry covers one CDR3 protein and lists the most common genes and DNA from its rows. The sample records hundreds of thousands of distinct CDR3 sequences, roughly a sixth of which are singletons. Jointly, the top ten make up 17% of the sample. The sample comprised blood. These receptors all stem from a woman younger than 35 with Graves' ophthalmopathy.

This sequence joins TRBV7-9 and TRBJ2-3; no clear D gene. Trimming shortened V by 5 bases and J by 4 bases, and 7 bases separated the two germline ends. Germline V gene sequence: CDR1 SEHNR, CDR2 FQNEAQ (reference sequence). CDR3 size: 12 residues. CDR3 sequence (DNA): TGTGCCAGCAGCAAGATAGCAGATACGCAGTATTTT. It is translated as CASSKIADTQYF. Drawing the rest from reference TRBV7-9 and TRBJ2-3, the complete variable domain is DTGVSQNPRHKITKRGQNVTFRCDPISEHNRLYWYRQTLGQGPEFLTYFQNEAQLEKSRLLSDRFSAERPKGSFSTLEIQRTEQGDSAMYLCASSKIADTQYFGPGTRLTVL.

This clonotype was observed many times. The chain links TRBV7-3 to TRBJ2-7; TRBD2 agrees at 7 bases. The CDR3 has 15 amino acids. Germline assignment: CDR1 SGHTA and CDR2 FQGTGA. V shed 2 bases, J shed 1 base, and the junction held 5 bases outside the gene matches. The DNA of the CDR3 is TGTGCCAGCAGCTTAGCGCTAGCGGCTTCCTACGAGCAGTACTTC. It is translated as CASSLALAASYEQYF. The complete variable domain, with remaining parts taken from reference TRBV7-3 and TRBJ2-7, reads GAGVSQTPSNKVTEKGKYVELRCDPISGHTALYWYRQSLGQGPEFLIYFQGTGAADDSGLPNDRFFAVRPEGSVSTLKIQRTERGDSAVYLCASSLALAASYEQYFGPGTRLTVT.

J is TRBJ1-2 and V is TRBV19; D is unclear. Looked up from germline, CDR1 is LNHDA and CDR2 is SQIVND (reference sequence). With 3 bases removed from V and 0 bases from J, the gap between germline ends came to 8 bases. The length of the CDR3 is 14 residues. CDR3 amino acids: CASSMVEANYGYTF. Here the CDR3 DNA reads TGTGCCAGTAGTATGGTAGAAGCTAACTATGGCTACACCTTC.

This rearrangement joins TRBV4-2 to TRBJ2-2; D tentatively reads TRBD1 or TRBD2 (6 bases each). The CDR3 runs 16 residues. V lost 0 bases and J 5 bases, leaving 13 bases between the germline ends. In germline, CDR1 is LGHNA, CDR2 YNFKEQ. In nucleotides, the CDR3 is TGTGCCAGCAGCCAAGATTTCGGCGGGACAACCGGGGAGCTGTTTTTT. This sequence encodes CASSQDFGGTTGELFF.

This clonotype came up a few times. The chain is built from TRBV20-1 and TRBJ1-1, with 10 bases lining up with TRBD1. The CDR3 loop spans 15 amino acids. The V gene end was trimmed by 6 bases and the J gene end by 3 bases; junction bases not matched to a gene: 10. Germline assignment: CDR1 DFQATT and CDR2 SNEGSKA (reference sequence). The CDR3 region is CSASTGGGSDTEAFF. DNA of the CDR3: TGCAGTGCATCGACAGGGGGCGGTTCCGACACTGAAGCTTTCTTT.

CDR3 region: CSARESNQPQHF. The CDR3 nucleotides read TGCAGTGCTAGAGAATCTAATCAGCCCCAGCATTTT. V usage is TRBV20-1 and J usage is TRBJ1-5; no clear D gene. V was trimmed by 0 bases and J by 4 bases, leaving 4 bases between them. The CDR3 extends over 12 amino acids. CDR1 and CDR2 (germline): DFQATT, SNEGSKA (reference sequence).

This clonotype came up many times. J is TRBJ2-5 and V is TRBV2; D gene unclear. This CDR3 is built from 13 residues. CDR1 is SNHLY and CDR2 is FYNNEI in the germline V gene. The ends were cut back, 3 bases at V and 2 bases at J, with 7 bases in the middle. The CDR3 DNA reads as TGTGCCAGCAGTGAGGTCTTTCAAGAGACCCAGTACTTC. Its protein is CASSEVFQETQYF.

Ten or more counts support this clonotype. The rearrangement uses TRBV30 and TRBJ1-2; D gene uncertain. The V and J ends lost 3 bases and 3 bases respectively, with 14 bases between them. The CDR3 runs to 14 residues. Per germline, CDR1 GTSNPN and CDR2 SVGIG (reference sequence). CDR3 region: CAWRGPPGDYGYTF. DNA of the CDR3: TGTGCCTGGAGGGGTCCACCCGGGGACTATGGCTACACCTTC.

The chain carries TRBV28 and TRBJ2-6; D unclear. This CDR3 has 14 residues. Trimming cost V 6 bases and J 0 bases, with 6 bases left between them. Germline CDR1 and CDR2: MDHEN and SYDVKM. The CDR3 spells CASRSYSGANVLTF. For the CDR3, the DNA is TGTGCCAGCAGAAGTTACTCTGGGGCCAACGTCCTGACTTTC.

In this sample, this clonotype turned up many times. The V gene is TRBV6-5, the J gene TRBJ2-2; D unresolved. There are 15 residues in the CDR3. The germline CDR1 and CDR2 sequences are MNHEY and SVGAGI. Between the trimmed V and J ends, which lost 0 bases and 5 bases, there was a span of 10 bases. The CDR3 DNA reads as TGTGCCAGCAGTTACTCGACGGCCACAACCGGGGAGCTGTTTTTT. This gives the protein CASSYSTATTGELFF.

This clonotype has more than one count but fewer than ten. V and J are TRBV6-1 and TRBJ2-3; 7 bases align to TRBD1. The V and J ends lost 2 bases and 0 bases, in that order; junction bases with no gene match: 11. Germline CDR1 MNHNS, CDR2 SASEGT. This CDR3 contains 18 residues. The CDR3 spells CASSEWGTETLSTDTQYF. The CDR3 DNA sequence: TGTGCCAGCAGTGAATGGGGGACAGAGACGCTGAGCACAGATACGCAGTATTTT.

This clonotype was counted at least ten times. CDR3 region: CASSSTPLPGQGQDTQYF. The CDR3, as DNA: TGTGCCAGCAGTTCCACCCCTTTACCGGGACAGGGGCAAGATACGCAGTATTTT. This chain joins TRBV6-1 and TRBJ2-3; 10 bases fit TRBD1. CDR1 MNHNS and CDR2 SASEGT come from the germline V gene. CDR3 length: 18 residues. Germline trimming cut 5 bases from V and 5 bases from J; bases unmatched to any gene: 16.

The chain is built from TRBV20-1 and TRBJ2-3, with a weak D call TRBD1 (6 bases). The CDR3 is 15 residues long. Germline V gene data show CDR1 as DFQATT and CDR2 as SNEGSKA (reference sequence). Trimming pared 5 bases from V and 0 bases from J, leaving 15 bases between. The DNA of the CDR3 is TGCAGTGCTCGCCGGGACACGATTAGCACAGATACGCAGTATTTT. As protein: CSARRDTISTDTQYF.

This clonotype showed up many times. This chain links TRBV20-1 with TRBJ1-6; 7 nucleotides align to TRBD1. Germline V gene lookup returns CDR1 DFQATT and CDR2 SNEGSKA (reference sequence). The CDR3 covers 15 residues. The junction had 9 bases not matched to a gene; V was cut back by 3 bases and J by 7 bases. The CDR3 spells CSASRLTGSNSPLHF. In nucleotides, the CDR3 is TGCAGTGCTAGCCGACTGACAGGGAGCAATTCACCCCTCCACTTT.

This clonotype occurred many times. The J gene is TRBJ1-3, the V gene TRBV11-2, with D uncertain. CDR3 size: 16 residues. Deletions cut 5 bases from V and 0 bases from J, with 14 bases between. Looked up from germline, CDR1 is SGHAT and CDR2 is FQNNGV. This CDR3 reads CASSHLWSSSGNTIYF. In nucleotides, the CDR3 is TGTGCCAGCAGCCATTTATGGAGCAGCTCTGGAAACACCATATATTTT.

This clonotype was seen many times. The chain links TRBV12-3 or TRBV12-4 to TRBJ2-5, with a weak D call TRBD1 (5 bases). The V end was cut by 5 bases, the J end by 4 bases, with 20 bases between. This CDR3 has 16 amino acids. The CDR3 coding sequence is TGTGCCAGCAGTCCTGCCACTTCAGGGAAGAGAGAGACCCAGTACTTC. Translated, it gives CASSPATSGKRETQYF.

This clonotype was observed many times. Here the CDR3 reads CAWSLKRNSPLHF. CDR3 bases: TGTGCCTGGAGTCTTAAGAGGAATTCACCCCTCCACTTT. This chain uses TRBV30 with TRBJ1-6, with D unclear. The V end was cut by 2 bases, the J end by 7 bases, with 9 bases between. From germline, CDR1 is GTSNPN and CDR2 SVGIG (reference sequence). CDR3 length: 13 amino acids.

This clonotype was counted at least ten times. V usage is TRBV7-2 and J usage is TRBJ2-3, with a weak D call TRBD2 (5 bases). The germline V gene has CDR1 SGHTA and CDR2 FQGNSA. This CDR3 contains 15 residues. Trimming left V 3 bases short and J 4 bases short, with 14 bases between. The CDR3 is CASSFTTISADTQYF. The CDR3 DNA follows: TGTGCCAGCAGCTTCACGACTATCTCCGCAGATACGCAGTATTTT.

This clonotype turned up a few times. The chain combines TRBV19 with TRBJ2-1, with D perhaps TRBD2 (5 bases). V was pared by 9 bases and J by 5 bases, with 26 bases between. Germline V gene lookup returns CDR1 LNHDA and CDR2 SQIVND (reference sequence). This CDR3 is 17 amino acids long. Here the CDR3 DNA reads TGTGCCAGCTTCGACACACAGACTACAATATCTAACAATGAGCAGTTCTTC. Amino acids: CASFDTQTTISNNEQFF.

Concerning this clonotype itself: A much larger clone lies a single base off, so this may be a read error. CDR3 sequence reads: CSAIPYDQYF. The CDR3, as DNA: TGCAGTGCTATCCCCTACGATCAGTACTTC. This rearrangement joins TRBV20-1 to TRBJ2-7; D uncertain. Per germline, CDR1 DFQATT and CDR2 SNEGSKA (reference sequence). The CDR3 loop spans 10 amino acids.

This clonotype has only a few counts. The CDR3 protein is CSVDKLAGERMGTGELFF. The CDR3 DNA is TGCAGCGTTGATAAACTAGCGGGAGAGCGGATGGGCACCGGGGAGCTGTTTTTT. The V and J genes are TRBV29-1 and TRBJ2-2; 11 nucleotides line up with TRBD2. The CDR3 has 18 residues. Germline CDR1 is SQVTM and CDR2 is ANQGSEA. The V gene end was trimmed by 3 bases and the J gene end by 4 bases; junction bases not matched to a gene: 13.

J is TRBJ2-5 and V is TRBV19; the match to TRBD1 covers 9 bases. CDR3 length: 15 amino acids. J was trimmed by 5 bases and V by 5 bases; bases with no gene match: 9. Germline V gene sequence: CDR1 LNHDA, CDR2 SQIVND (reference sequence). The CDR3 reads CASSDTGGLVETQYF. The CDR3 DNA sequence: TGTGCCAGTAGTGACACAGGGGGCTTAGTGGAGACCCAGTACTTC.

This clonotype was seen at least ten times. The chain couples TRBV2 to TRBJ2-7; D possibly corresponds to TRBD1 (6 bases). CDR1 is SNHLY, CDR2 FYNNEI, per germline. The length of the CDR3 is 13 residues. V lost 8 bases to trimming and J lost 1 base, with 12 bases between them. CDR3 protein: CASRIGQSYEQYF. CDR3 sequence (DNA): TGTGCCAGCCGAATCGGACAGTCCTACGAGCAGTACTTC.

In its sample, this clonotype was seen many times. The chain couples TRBV6-1 to TRBJ2-1, with D tentatively TRBD1 (5 bases). This CDR3 is built from 16 residues. The V gene lost 0 bases and the J gene lost 1 base, with 10 bases spanning the gap. The germline V gene has CDR1 MNHNS and CDR2 SASEGT. The CDR3 is CASSEAPAGSYNEQFF. CDR3 DNA: TGTGCCAGCAGTGAAGCGCCAGCAGGGTCCTACAATGAGCAGTTCTTC.

This clonotype came up many times. The chain has TRBV4-2 and TRBJ2-7, with 9 bases aligning to TRBD2. This CDR3 is built from 15 residues. The germline V gene encodes CDR1 LGHNA and CDR2 YNFKEQ. J was trimmed by 6 bases and V by 1 base; bases with no gene match: 7. The CDR3 DNA sequence: TGTGCCAGCAGCCAAGCCCCGGGACTAGCCTCCGAGCAGTACTTC. It specifies CASSQAPGLASEQYF.

The chain joins TRBV6-2 or TRBV6-3 to TRBJ2-2; the match to TRBD1 covers 10 bases. This CDR3 has 15 residues. Germline-derived CDR1 and CDR2 are MNHEY and SVGEGT. The V and J ends lost 6 bases and 7 bases, in that order; junction bases with no gene match: 8. The CDR3: CASSYPTGGRGELFF. DNA of the CDR3: TGTGCCAGCAGCTACCCGACAGGGGGCCGCGGGGAGCTGTTTTTT.

The table lists this clonotype with many counts. The chain couples TRBV7-2 to TRBJ2-3; 10 bases align to TRBD2. CDR1 is SGHTA and CDR2 is FQGNSA in the germline V gene. The V segment lost 1 base and the J segment 4 bases; nucleotides outside the gene matches: 2. The CDR3 length is 15 residues. Written as DNA, the CDR3 is TGTGCCAGCAGCTTAGTAGCGGGGGGCGCAGATACGCAGTATTTT. This encodes CASSLVAGGADTQYF.